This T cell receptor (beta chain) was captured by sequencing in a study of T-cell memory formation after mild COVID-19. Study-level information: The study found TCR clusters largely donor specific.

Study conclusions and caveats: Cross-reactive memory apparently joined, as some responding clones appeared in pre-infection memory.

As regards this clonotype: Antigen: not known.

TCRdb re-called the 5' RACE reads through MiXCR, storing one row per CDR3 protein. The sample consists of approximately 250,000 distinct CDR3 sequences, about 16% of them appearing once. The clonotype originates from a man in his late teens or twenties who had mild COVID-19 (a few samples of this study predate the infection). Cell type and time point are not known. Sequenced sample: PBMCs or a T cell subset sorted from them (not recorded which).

CDR3 residues: CASSLDGGRLNEQFF. The CDR3 nucleotides are TGTGCCAGCAGCTTGGACGGGGGGAGGCTCAATGAGCAGTTCTTC. This chain links TRBV11-2 with TRBJ2-1; 7 bases are a match to TRBD2. Germline-derived CDR1 and CDR2 are SGHAT and FQNNGV. The J segment lost 6 bases and the V segment lost 3 bases, leaving 8 bases of the junction unmatched. The CDR3 is 15 residues long.